The 5 T cell receptor beta chains below were found in one sample sequenced in a study of T cell responses to AZD1222 COVID-19 vaccine. The data were produced by immunoSEQ multiplex PCR, yet TCRdb's version contains in-frame clones alone and is incomplete. This table has about 100,000 clones, roughly 87% appearing once. Here the sequenced sample was peripheral blood, taken on day 0 of MenACWY control vaccination. The origin of the receptors is an adult in good health.

This clone was detected a few times. CDR3 sequence: CASSQSLDRGRGNTIYF. The CDR3, as DNA: TGTGCCAGCAGCCAATCCCTCGACAGGGGGCGCGGAAACACCATATATTTT. The chain carries TRBV3-1 (or the pseudogene TRBV3-2) and TRBJ1-3, with 10 bases aligning to TRBD1. Trimming took 2 bases from V and 4 from J; bases not matched to a gene: 8. The CDR3 consists of 17 residues. CDR1 is LGHDT, CDR2 YNNKEL, per germline (reference sequence).

This clone was found once. Here the CDR3 reads CSVSGSSYSNQPQHF. The CDR3, as DNA: TGCAGCGTCTCGGGCAGCTCGTATAGCAATCAGCCCCAGCATTTT. V is TRBV29-1 and J is TRBJ1-5; D gene unclear. The ends were cut back, 6 bases at V and 0 bases at J, with 15 bases in the middle. The CDR3 sequence is 15 residues long. Germline V gives CDR1 SQVTM, CDR2 ANQGSEA. The full variable domain, rest sourced from reference TRBV29-1 and TRBJ1-5, is SAVISQKPSRDICQRGTSLTIQCQVDSQVTMMFWYRQQPGQSLTLIATANQGSEATYESGFVIDKFPISRPNLTFSTLTVSNMSPEDSSIYLCSVSGSSYSNQPQHFGDGTRLSIL.

The chain links TRBV5-4 to TRBJ2-7, with a possible D match to TRBD2 (7 bases). V lost 4 bases to trimming and J lost 3 bases, with 17 bases between them. CDR3 length equals 15 residues. Germline V gene sequence: CDR1 SGHNT, CDR2 YYREEE (reference sequence). As DNA, the CDR3 is TGTGCCAGCAGCCTGGGCGGGGGCTTGGGCTACGAGCAGTACTTC. Its translation: CASSLGGGLGYEQYF.

The genes are TRBV5-8 and TRBJ1-6; 7 positions agree with TRBD1. The CDR3 has 14 residues. The V segment lost 1 base and the J segment 7 bases; nucleotides outside the gene matches: 2. Germline CDR1 and CDR2: SGHTS and YDEGEE. The CDR3 spells CASSLRDRNSPLHF. The CDR3 DNA reads TGTGCCAGCAGCTTGAGGGACAGAAATTCACCCCTCCACTTT.

The V and J genes are TRBV5-5 and TRBJ1-2; D is undetermined. The length of the CDR3 is 13 residues. The V gene's germline CDR1 is SGHKS and CDR2 YYEKEE (reference sequence). The germline V and J ends were trimmed by 4 bases and 4 bases, with 11 bases remaining between them. CDR3 amino acids: CASSLWEGYGYTF. For the CDR3, the DNA is TGTGCCAGCAGCCTCTGGGAGGGCTATGGCTACACCTTC.